This is a list of T cell receptor beta chains from one sample in a study of blood T cell repertoires in COVID-19. Here immunoSEQ multiplex PCR was the method, and the copy in TCRdb shows in-frame clones only, minus some. The sample has approximately 37,000 clones; approximately 88% are singletons. The sample consisted of peripheral blood. The receptors shown here come from a human donor in a cohort sampled during active COVID-19. CDR3s include the opening cysteine and the closing phenylalanine or tryptophan.

TRBJ1-1	TRBV7-9	CASSPLKAGWETNTEAFF
TRBJ2-3	TRBV30	CAWSVRKTSGRGTDTQYF
TRBJ2-1	TRBV5-1	CASRETSSYNEQFF
TRBJ2-7	TRBV5-5	CASSRGEIYEQYF
TRBJ1-1	TRBV27	CASSRQGDTEAFF
TRBJ1-5	TRBV7-3	CASSTPIRWGQQNSNQPQHF
TRBJ1-2	TRBV29-1	CSDKPAGGAGGYTF
TRBJ2-1	TRBV29-1	CSVPPRTRGEQFF
TRBJ2-3	TRBV2	CASSDEAGLAGGAQYF
TRBJ1-4	TRBV7-8	CASSLKAGTTNEKLFF
TRBJ2-7	TRBV5-4	CASSSFPPTRNEQYF
TRBJ2-7	TRBV30	CAWTRGLGTYEQYF
TRBJ1-4	TRBV19	CASSIFGQGSEKLFF
TRBJ2-2	TRBV9	CASSLLGRVNTGELFF
TRBJ1-1	TRBV9	CASSERDSYPTEAFF
TRBJ2-5	TRBV19	CASSIGSTGQETQYF
TRBJ2-1	TRBV7-9	CASSFSGVTNEQFF
TRBJ2-7	TRBV7-2	CASSLVGASDYEQYF
TRBJ2-7	TRBV10-3	CAISESTRTGGPRGEQYF
TRBJ2-4	TRBV7-2	CASSPSRQGRDIQYF
TRBJ2-7	TRBV7-8	CASSLGRGGAYEQYF
TRBJ2-1	TRBV30	CAWSMSASYNEQFF
TRBJ2-3	TRBV7-2	CASKFRGSTDTQYF
TRBJ2-1	TRBV3-1/TRBV3-2	CASSLIAGQRQFF
TRBJ1-2	TRBV7-2	CASSLSGLYGYTF
TRBJ1-1	TRBV28	CASRPGDSQGRNTEAFF
TRBJ1-2	TRBV28	CASSAWGPYYGYTF
TRBJ2-2	TRBV6-1	CASSEWAGTGELFF
TRBJ1-2	TRBV2	CASSEEQGGGYTF
TRBJ1-6	TRBV7-2	CASSLGGAINSPLHF
TRBJ1-5	TRBV2	CASNRDSNQPQHF
TRBJ1-6	TRBV19	CASSVGTNKGSPLHF
TRBJ2-3	TRBV27	CASSPSSGRALTDTQYF